Below are 30 T cell receptor beta chains sequenced from a single sample in a study of technical replicates of blood from several donors. This table comes from immunoSEQ multiplex PCR, and its TCRdb copy is limited to in-frame clones, with some not included. The profile covers more than 90,000 clones, with approximately 96% appearing a single time and 0.3% to 0.35% taken by the ten largest. Specimen: T cells isolated from PBMCs. The receptors stem from a human donor in good health.

This clone occurred once. This chain links TRBV15 with TRBJ1-3, with 7 bases fitting TRBD1. The germline CDR1 and CDR2 sequences are LNHNV and YYDKDF (reference sequence). J gave up 0 bases and V 3 bases, and 8 bases lay outside the gene matches. This CDR3 contains 17 residues. CDR3 nucleotide sequence: TGTGCCACCAGCAGTGATTACCGGGACAGCTCTGGAAACACCATATATTTT. This gives the protein CATSSDYRDSSGNTIYF.

This chain joins TRBV7-9 and TRBJ1-4; 9 nucleotides agree with TRBD1. With V trimmed by 5 bases and J by 5 bases, 6 bases remained unmatched. CDR3 size: 15 residues. Looked up from germline, CDR1 is SEHNR and CDR2 is FQNEAQ (reference sequence). In nucleotides, the CDR3 is TGTGCCAGCAGCACCGGAGGGACAGGGAATGAAAAACTGTTTTTT. Amino acids: CASSTGGTGNEKLFF.

This clone is a singleton in its sample. The chain joins TRBV18 to TRBJ2-7, with D possibly matching TRBD1 (6 bases). With 6 bases removed from V and 7 bases from J, the gap between germline ends came to 16 bases. CDR3 length: 13 amino acids. CDR1 KGHSH and CDR2 LQKENI come from the germline V gene. The CDR3 loop is CASSLSQGREQYF. The CDR3 DNA is TGTGCCAGCTCGCTTTCACAGGGAAGGGAGCAGTACTTC.

The rearrangement joins TRBV5-4 to TRBJ1-1, with D unclear. The germline V and J ends were trimmed by 1 base and 11 bases, with 15 bases remaining between them. The CDR3 is made up of 13 amino acids. CDR1 is SGHNT and CDR2 is YYREEE in the germline V gene (reference sequence). CDR3 loop: CASSLSGGRMAFF. As DNA, the CDR3 is TGTGCCAGCAGCTTGTCCGGTGGCAGGATGGCTTTCTTT.

The chain couples TRBV7-6 to TRBJ2-7; D is perhaps TRBD2 (6 bases). V lost 5 bases, J lost 6 bases, and 11 bases lay in between. Germline assignment: CDR1 SGHVS and CDR2 FNYEAQ. There are 12 residues in the CDR3. The CDR3 sequence: CASSGQGGEQYF. CDR3 sequence (DNA): TGTGCCAGCAGCGGGCAGGGAGGCGAGCAGTACTTC.

The V gene is TRBV30, the J gene TRBJ1-2; D not resolved. The CDR3 runs 16 residues. V was shortened by 1 base and J by 11 bases, with 26 bases between the two germline ends. Per the germline V gene, CDR1 is GTSNPN and CDR2 is SVGIG (reference sequence). The CDR3 nucleotides read TGTGCCTGGAGTGCCCCTTTTGGAGGGTTTTCTTCGAGGTACACCTTC. It yields the protein CAWSAPFGGFSSRYTF.

Remarks on this clone: At the DNA level, this CDR3 is encoded by other sequences in the same sample as well. CDR3 amino acids: CASSQYTGEVGTEAFF. CDR3 DNA sequence: TGCGCCAGCAGCCAATATACCGGGGAGGTTGGCACTGAAGCTTTCTTT. V and J are TRBV4-1 and TRBJ1-1; no definite D call. Germline V CDR1 and CDR2: MGHRA, YSYEKL. Trimming shortened V by 2 bases and J by 4 bases, and 17 bases separated the two germline ends. The CDR3 spans 16 residues.

V gene TRBV9 combines with J gene TRBJ1-5, with no clear D. CDR1 and CDR2 (germline): SGDLS, YYNGEE. Trimming cost V 0 bases and J 3 bases, with 10 bases left between them. The CDR3 is made up of 15 amino acids. CDR3 coding DNA: TGTGCCAGCAGCGTAGAAGGAGGGTACAATCAGCCCCAGCATTTT. This encodes CASSVEGGYNQPQHF.

In this sample, this clone turned up once. V gene TRBV29-1 combines with J gene TRBJ2-2; 7 positions match TRBD2. Germline V CDR1 and CDR2: SQVTM, ANQGSEA. This CDR3 comprises 14 residues. V trimming: 7 bases; J trimming: 4 bases; junction bases outside the gene matches: 9. The CDR3, as DNA: TGCAGCGCGGGGGGAGGGGTAACCACCGGGGAGCTGTTTTTT. This translates into CSAGGGVTTGELFF.

The chain joins TRBV27 to TRBJ2-3; TRBD2 aligns across 13 bases. V was pared by 7 bases and J by 8 bases, with 15 bases of the junction left unmatched. Germline CDR1 reads MNHEY; CDR2 reads SMNVEV (reference sequence). CDR3 length: 17 residues. CDR3 loop: CASKSETSGRFFGTQYF. CDR3 sequence (DNA): TGTGCCAGCAAATCCGAGACTAGCGGGAGGTTCTTTGGTACGCAGTATTTT.

The rearrangement links TRBV21-1 to TRBJ2-7; whether TRBD2, the table's D call, matches the DNA was not checked. TRBV21-1 is an annotated pseudogene. CDR3 length: 14 residues. DNA for the CDR3: TGTGCCAGCAGCAGCGGTGGAGCTTCCTACGAGCAGTACTTC. This gives the protein CASSSGGASYEQYF.

The chain links TRBV5-1 to TRBJ1-4; a possible D gene is TRBD1 (6 bases). This CDR3 is built from 14 residues. Trimming stripped 2 bases from V and 7 bases from J, with 12 bases between. Germline V gene sequence: CDR1 SGHRS, CDR2 YFSETQ. The CDR3 sequence is CASSLEAGVEKLFF. The CDR3 DNA reads TGCGCCAGCAGCTTAGAGGCAGGGGTTGAAAAACTGTTTTTT. The full variable domain, its missing parts supplied by reference TRBV5-1 and TRBJ1-4, is KAGVTQTPRYLIKTRGQQVTLSCSPISGHRSVSWYQQTPGQGLQFLFEYFSETQRNKGNFPGRFSGRQFSNSRSEMNVSTLELGDSALYLCASSLEAGVEKLFFGSGTQLSVL.

The rearrangement uses TRBV6-6 and TRBJ1-1; D possibly corresponds to TRBD1 (6 bases). With 8 bases removed from V and 5 bases from J, the gap between germline ends came to 9 bases. CDR3 size: 11 residues. Germline CDR1 MNHNY, CDR2 SVGAGI (reference sequence). This CDR3 reads CASEGGTEAFF. The CDR3 bases are TGTGCCAGCGAGGGGGGGACTGAAGCTTTCTTT.

This clone has a single count. The CDR3: CASSSGTYYEQYF. The CDR3 bases are TGTGCCAGCAGCTCCGGGACTTACTACGAGCAGTACTTC. The chain carries TRBV7-8 and TRBJ2-7; D perhaps matches TRBD2 (6 bases). Germline lookup yields CDR1 SGHVS and CDR2 FQNEAQ. Trimming stripped 4 bases from V and 3 bases from J, with 10 bases between. The CDR3 runs to 13 residues.

The rearrangement links TRBV15 to TRBJ2-5; TRBD1 agrees at 7 bases. CDR3 length: 17 amino acids. Germline V gene lookup returns CDR1 LNHNV and CDR2 YYDKDF (reference sequence). The J segment lost 1 base and the V segment lost 1 base, leaving 9 bases of the junction unmatched. CDR3 sequence (DNA): TGTGCCACCAGCAGAGCCCTGAGGGGACAGACCCAAGAGACCCAGTACTTC. Translating gives CATSRALRGQTQETQYF.

The chain couples TRBV27 to TRBJ2-5; the D gene is possibly TRBD1 (5 bases). V was shortened by 8 bases and J by 1 base, with 17 bases between the two germline ends. The length of the CDR3 is 15 residues. CDR1 and CDR2 from the germline V gene are MNHEY and SMNVEV (reference sequence). The CDR3 sequence: CASRRQGYAQETQYF. CDR3 sequence (DNA): TGTGCCAGCCGTAGGCAGGGTTATGCCCAAGAGACCCAGTACTTC.

This chain links TRBV7-9 with TRBJ2-2, with D perhaps TRBD2 (5 bases). Germline CDR1 and CDR2: SEHNR and FQNEAQ (reference sequence). V was clipped by 8 bases and J by 5 bases, with 9 bases between them. The CDR3 contains 12 residues. The CDR3 bases are TGTGCCAGCCTACCGGGGACCGGGGAGCTGTTTTTT. Translation gives CASLPGTGELFF.

The J gene is TRBJ2-7, the V gene TRBV9; D is ambiguous. CDR1 is SGDLS, CDR2 YYNGEE, per germline. The CDR3 loop spans 16 amino acids. V gave up 4 bases and J gave up 1 base, with 18 bases separating them. The DNA for the CDR3 is TGTGCCAGCAGCCCCGTGGCAGGCTACCGATCCTACGAGCAGTACTTC. It yields the protein CASSPVAGYRSYEQYF.

The chain uses TRBV6-1 and TRBJ1-1; D uncertain. The CDR3 loop spans 13 amino acids. V was cut by 7 bases and J by 2 bases, with 11 bases left in between. Germline lookup yields CDR1 MNHNS and CDR2 SASEGT. The CDR3 region has the DNA TGTGCCAGCAACAACCCCATAAACACTGAAGCTTTCTTT. Protein sequence: CASNNPINTEAFF.

This clone occurred once. V is TRBV6-5 and J is TRBJ1-5; TRBD1 aligns across 8 bases. V dropped 6 bases and J dropped 6; count of bases not matched to a gene: 4. Germline-derived CDR1 and CDR2 are MNHEY and SVGAGI. CDR3 length: 13 residues. DNA for the CDR3: TGTGCCAGCAGCGAGGGGACAGGTCAGCCCCAGCATTTT. Translating it yields CASSEGTGQPQHF.

The chain carries TRBV7-8 and TRBJ2-5; TRBD2 agrees at 7 bases. This CDR3 has 15 amino acids. Germline V gene data show CDR1 as SGHVS and CDR2 as FQNEAQ. Losses at the gene ends were 6 bases for V and 2 bases for J; bases not matched to a gene: 9. CDR3 sequence: CASSFSRLAQETQYF. The CDR3 nucleotides are TGTGCCAGCAGTTTTTCCAGACTAGCACAAGAGACCCAGTACTTC.

The V gene is TRBV10-3, the J gene TRBJ2-1, with 9 nucleotides matching TRBD2. Per germline, CDR1 ENHRY and CDR2 SYGVKD. Trimming removed 5 bases from V and 5 bases from J; junction bases left unmatched: 7. This CDR3 comprises 15 residues. CDR3 DNA sequence: TGTGCCATCAGTCTCGGCGGGAGGGGCAACAATGAGCAGTTCTTC. It translates to CAISLGGRGNNEQFF.

V gene TRBV19 combines with J gene TRBJ1-2, with 7 nucleotides matching TRBD1. In germline, CDR1 is LNHDA, CDR2 SQIVND (reference sequence). This CDR3 has 13 residues. V dropped 8 bases and J dropped 3; count of bases not matched to a gene: 6. CDR3 sequence (DNA): TGTGCCAGTCGACAGGGTATGGACTATGGCTACACCTTC. Its protein product is CASRQGMDYGYTF.

V usage is TRBV6-5 and J usage is TRBJ2-1; 9 bases match TRBD2. The trim removed 0 bases at V and 6 bases at J, leaving 3 bases unmatched. This CDR3 region has 15 residues. The germline CDR1 and CDR2 sequences are MNHEY and SVGAGI. CDR3 residues: CASSYSSGRSNEQFF. In nucleotides, the CDR3 is TGTGCCAGCAGTTACTCTAGCGGGAGATCCAATGAGCAGTTCTTC.

CDR3 region: CASSVGTDLYEQYF. The CDR3 DNA sequence: TGTGCCAGCAGCGTGGGGACAGACCTCTACGAGCAGTACTTC. This chain connects TRBV9 to TRBJ2-7, with 7 bases lining up with TRBD1. V lost 2 bases to trimming and J lost 3 bases; unmatched junction nucleotides: 5. This CDR3 has 14 residues. Germline V CDR1 and CDR2: SGDLS, YYNGEE.

CDR3 DNA: TGTGCCAGCAGCAAAGAAAACGGTCAGGGATGCACTGGAAACACCATATATTTT. It yields the protein CASSKENGQGCTGNTIYF. V is TRBV21-1 and J is TRBJ1-3; TRBD1 was called by the table and not checked on the DNA. TRBV21-1 is termed a pseudogene. This CDR3 has 18 residues.

This rearrangement joins TRBV27 to TRBJ1-3; the D gene is possibly TRBD1 (6 bases). This CDR3 spans 16 amino acids. The V gene lost 7 bases and the J gene lost 0 bases, with 16 bases spanning the gap. Germline V gives CDR1 MNHEY, CDR2 SMNVEV (reference sequence). The CDR3: CASTMTGKNSGNTIYF. CDR3 in DNA: TGTGCCAGCACCATGACAGGAAAGAACTCTGGAAACACCATATATTTT.

The V and J genes are TRBV5-1 and TRBJ2-7; maybe TRBD2 (7 bases). CDR3 length equals 15 residues. Trimming left V 0 bases short and J 5 bases short, with 15 bases between. CDR1 and CDR2 from the germline V gene are SGHRS and YFSETQ. This CDR3 is CASSLEGRGLDEQYF. In DNA, the CDR3 is TGCGCCAGCAGCTTGGAGGGGAGGGGGTTGGACGAGCAGTACTTC. The full variable domain, completed using reference TRBV5-1 and TRBJ2-7, is KAGVTQTPRYLIKTRGQQVTLSCSPISGHRSVSWYQQTPGQGLQFLFEYFSETQRNKGNFPGRFSGRQFSNSRSEMNVSTLELGDSALYLCASSLEGRGLDEQYFGPGTRLTVT.

The rearrangement links TRBV4-1 to TRBJ1-1; maybe TRBD1 (6 bases). The V and J ends lost 1 base and 9 bases respectively, with 12 bases between them. Germline loops: CDR1 MGHRA, CDR2 YSYEKL. The CDR3 sequence is 13 residues long. CDR3 DNA: TGCGCCAGCAGCCAAGGTTCGACAGGACAAGCTTTCTTT. Translated, it gives CASSQGSTGQAFF.

This clone turned up a few times. The V call is TRBV2, the J call TRBJ1-2; 8 nucleotides line up with TRBD1. CDR1 is SNHLY, CDR2 FYNNEI, per germline. The CDR3 runs 11 residues. V dropped 11 bases and J dropped 8; count of bases not matched to a gene: 7. The CDR3 loop is CAGGQGGGYTF. The CDR3 bases are TGTGCCGGCGGACAGGGTGGCGGCTACACCTTC.